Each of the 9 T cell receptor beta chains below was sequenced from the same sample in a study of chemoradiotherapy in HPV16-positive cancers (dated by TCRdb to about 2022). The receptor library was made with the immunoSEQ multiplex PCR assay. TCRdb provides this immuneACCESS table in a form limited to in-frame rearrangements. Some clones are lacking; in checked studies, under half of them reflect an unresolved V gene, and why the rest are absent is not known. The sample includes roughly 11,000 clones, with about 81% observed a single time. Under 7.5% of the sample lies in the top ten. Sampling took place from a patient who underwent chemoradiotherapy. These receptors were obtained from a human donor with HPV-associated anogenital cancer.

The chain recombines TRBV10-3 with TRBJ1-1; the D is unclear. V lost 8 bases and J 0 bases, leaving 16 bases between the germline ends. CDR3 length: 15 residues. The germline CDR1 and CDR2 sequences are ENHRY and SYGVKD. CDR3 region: CAIAEEQTMNTEAFF. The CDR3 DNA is TGTGCCATCGCTGAAGAACAGACAATGAACACTGAAGCTTTCTTT.

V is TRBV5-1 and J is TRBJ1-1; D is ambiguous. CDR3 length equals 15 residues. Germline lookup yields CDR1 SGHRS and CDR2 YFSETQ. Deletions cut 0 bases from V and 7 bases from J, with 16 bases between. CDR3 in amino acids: CASSLEGGLGREAFF. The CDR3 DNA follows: TGCGCCAGCAGCTTGGAGGGTGGGCTCGGCCGTGAAGCTTTCTTT.

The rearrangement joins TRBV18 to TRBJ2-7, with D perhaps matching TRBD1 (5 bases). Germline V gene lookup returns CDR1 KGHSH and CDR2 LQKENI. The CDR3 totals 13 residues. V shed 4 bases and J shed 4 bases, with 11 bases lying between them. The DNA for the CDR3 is TGTGCCAGCTCACGTGACAGATTGTACGAGCAGTACTTC. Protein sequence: CASSRDRLYEQYF.

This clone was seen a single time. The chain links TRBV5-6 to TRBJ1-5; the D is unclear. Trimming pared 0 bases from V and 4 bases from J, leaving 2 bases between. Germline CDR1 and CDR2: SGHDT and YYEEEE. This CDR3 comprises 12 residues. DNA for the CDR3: TGTGCCAGCAGCTTGGTTAATCAGCCCCAGCATTTT. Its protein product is CASSLVNQPQHF.

CDR3 residues: CASSLGQFANTGELFF. CDR3 bases: TGTGCCAGCAGCCTGGGACAGTTCGCGAACACCGGGGAGCTGTTTTTT. The V gene is TRBV28, the J gene TRBJ2-2, with 7 bases fitting TRBD1. V trimming: 6 bases; J trimming: 0 bases; junction bases outside the gene matches: 7. The germline V gene encodes CDR1 MDHEN and CDR2 SYDVKM. The CDR3 loop spans 16 amino acids. The full variable domain, with the rest looked up from reference TRBV28 and TRBJ2-2, is DVKVTQSSRYLVKRTGEKVFLECVQDMDHENMFWYRQDPGLGLRLIYFSYDVKMKEKGDIPEGYSVSREKKERFSLILESASTNQTSMYLCASSLGQFANTGELFFGEGSRLTVL.

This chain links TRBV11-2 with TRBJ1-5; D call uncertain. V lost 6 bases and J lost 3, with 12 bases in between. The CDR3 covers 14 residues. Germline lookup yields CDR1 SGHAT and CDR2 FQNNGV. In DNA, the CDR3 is TGTGCCAGCAGTGGAATCGGTAACAATCAGCCCCAGCATTTT. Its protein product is CASSGIGNNQPQHF.

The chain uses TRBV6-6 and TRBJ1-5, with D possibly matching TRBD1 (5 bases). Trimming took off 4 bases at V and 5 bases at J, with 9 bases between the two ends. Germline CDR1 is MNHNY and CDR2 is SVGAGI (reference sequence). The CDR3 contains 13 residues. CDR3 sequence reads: CASSSGIYQPQHF. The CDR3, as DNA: TGTGCCAGCAGTTCAGGGATTTATCAGCCCCAGCATTTT.

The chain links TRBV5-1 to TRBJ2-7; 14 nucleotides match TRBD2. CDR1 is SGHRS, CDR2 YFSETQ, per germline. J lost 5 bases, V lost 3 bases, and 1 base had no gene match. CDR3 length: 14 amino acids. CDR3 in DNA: TGCGCCAGCAGCTCGGGACTAGCGGGAGACGAGCAGTACTTC. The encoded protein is CASSSGLAGDEQYF.

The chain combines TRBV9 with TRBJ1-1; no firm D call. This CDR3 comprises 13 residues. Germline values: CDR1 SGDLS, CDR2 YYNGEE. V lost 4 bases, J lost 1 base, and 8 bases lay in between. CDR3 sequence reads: CASSPDGNTEAFF. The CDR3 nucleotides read TGTGCCAGCAGCCCTGACGGGAACACTGAAGCTTTCTTT.